The TCR beta chain described here comes from a study of CXCR3-negative and CXCR3-positive naive CD8 T cells. For the study at large: The libraries yielded around 140 million TRB reads, about 1.5 +/- 0.3 million each. Study-wide results and limits: TRB CDR3 properties were used to infer TCR strength, and surface CD5 was comparable between naive subsets. Relative to CXCR3-negative naive cells, CXCR3-positive naive cells had more hydrophobic TRB CDR3s. CXCR3 expression partially decreased after cryopreservation; most assays used fresh PBMCs.

Through 5' RACE with UMI labels, the TRB cDNA libraries were prepared. No DNA is given; TCRdb re-called the 5' RACE reads and lists each CDR3 protein once. The sample yields 65,000 to 90,000 distinct CDR3 sequences, of which the top ten take up 0.55% to 0.8%. About this clonotype itself: Antigen specificity is unknown.

Germline V gene data show CDR1 as SGHRS and CDR2 as YFSETQ. The CDR3 covers 13 residues. This sequence was found in a human donor in good health. Some clones in this sample may be carry-over from other donors' samples. Sample: naive CXCR3+ CD8+ T cells from blood. The sample's subset: CD45RO-CCR7+CD27+CD95- naive CD8+ T cells expressing CXCR3 (TNR3+). V gene TRBV5-1 combines with J gene TRBJ2-3; TCRdb lists TRBD1, though no DNA is available to test this call. This CDR3 is CASQGVGTDTQYF.